The subject of this entry is one TCR beta chain. Its specificity is not known. This sample was taken from a study of cytomegalovirus exposure and HLA in healthy donors. Study conclusions and caveats: Accurate prediction of HLA-A and HLA-B alleles (for most subjects) was reportedly achieved from TCR beta sequences. Follow-up analysis seemed to connect common viral pathogens with several of the most significant clusters identified. The study put 160 or so TCR beta chains on its list as cytomegalovirus-associated.

13 Jbeta primers and 60 Vbeta primers were used for the PCR. Sequencing was performed with immunoSEQ multiplex PCR; in TCRdb, only in-frame clones are kept and a portion is missing. The sample has about 130,000 clones; about three quarters are singletons. The germline V gene has CDR1 SGHVS and CDR2 FNYEAQ. This CDR3 contains 19 residues. With 3 bases removed from V and 1 base from J, the gap between germline ends came to 19 bases. These donors, healthy bone marrow donors, were studied. This sequence originates from a man aged 35-49 years in good health and CMV-seropositive. The chain employs TRBV7-6 and TRBJ2-6; possibly TRBD2 for D (6 bases). Sequences were obtained from PBMCs. The CDR3 is CASSFLIGGIGSGANVLTF. CDR3 sequence (DNA): TGTGCCAGCAGCTTCCTGATTGGAGGGATAGGGTCTGGGGCCAACGTCCTGACTTTC.